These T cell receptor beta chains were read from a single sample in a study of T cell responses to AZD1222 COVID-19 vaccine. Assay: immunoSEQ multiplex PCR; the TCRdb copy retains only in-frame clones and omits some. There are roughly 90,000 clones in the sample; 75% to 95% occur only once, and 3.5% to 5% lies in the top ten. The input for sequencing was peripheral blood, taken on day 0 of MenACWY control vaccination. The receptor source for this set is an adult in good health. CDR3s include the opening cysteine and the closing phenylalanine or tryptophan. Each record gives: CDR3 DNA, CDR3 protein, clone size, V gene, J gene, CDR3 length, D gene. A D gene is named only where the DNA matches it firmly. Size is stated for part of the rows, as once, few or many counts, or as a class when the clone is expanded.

cdr3_nt: TGTGCCAGCAGCGCTACAGGGGCCTCTGGAAACACCATATATTTT; cdr3_aa: CASSATGASGNTIYF; clone_size: once; v_call: TRBV9; j_call: TRBJ1-3; cdr3_length: 15; d_call: TRBD1
cdr3_nt: TGTGCCAGCAGCTTAGACGGCGGGAGCGGCGATACGCAGTATTTT; cdr3_aa: CASSLDGGSGDTQYF; clone_size: -; v_call: TRBV7-2; j_call: TRBJ2-3; cdr3_length: 15; d_call: TRBD2
cdr3_nt: TGTGCCAGCAACCTAGAGGATTCACCCCTCCACTTT; cdr3_aa: CASNLEDSPLHF; clone_size: -; v_call: TRBV12-3/TRBV12-4; j_call: TRBJ1-6; cdr3_length: 12; d_call: -
cdr3_nt: TGTGCCAGCACCAGGGGGGTCATCGGCTATGGCTACACCTTC; cdr3_aa: CASTRGVIGYGYTF; clone_size: -; v_call: TRBV6-5; j_call: TRBJ1-2; cdr3_length: 14; d_call: TRBD1
cdr3_nt: TGTGCCAGCAGCCCGACCCTGGAGGGGGATGGCTACACCTTC; cdr3_aa: CASSPTLEGDGYTF; clone_size: -; v_call: TRBV11-2; j_call: TRBJ1-2; cdr3_length: 14; d_call: -
cdr3_nt: TGCGCCAGCAGCCCACAGGGGGCTGGGGCCAACGTCCTGACTTTC; cdr3_aa: CASSPQGAGANVLTF; clone_size: once; v_call: TRBV5-1; j_call: TRBJ2-6; cdr3_length: 15; d_call: TRBD1
cdr3_nt: TGTGCCAGCAGCCCGACGGGCTACGAGCAGTACTTC; cdr3_aa: CASSPTGYEQYF; clone_size: -; v_call: TRBV7-2; j_call: TRBJ2-7; cdr3_length: 12; d_call: -
cdr3_nt: TGTGCCAGCAGCCTCTTACAGGGGAAAGCTTTCTTT; cdr3_aa: CASSLLQGKAFF; clone_size: -; v_call: TRBV3-1/TRBV3-2; j_call: TRBJ1-1; cdr3_length: 12; d_call: TRBD1
cdr3_nt: TGTGCCAGCAGTGATGGGGAAAAACTGTTTTTT; cdr3_aa: CASSDGEKLFF; clone_size: -; v_call: TRBV28; j_call: TRBJ1-4; cdr3_length: 11; d_call: -
cdr3_nt: TGCGCCAGCAGCGGGGGGCAGGGAAACACCGGGGAGCTGTTTTTT; cdr3_aa: CASSGGQGNTGELFF; clone_size: once; v_call: TRBV5-1; j_call: TRBJ2-2; cdr3_length: 15; d_call: -
cdr3_nt: TGTGCCAGCAGCCGGACCAGGACTAGCGGGAGCGTCCTGACTTTC; cdr3_aa: CASSRTRTSGSVLTF; clone_size: -; v_call: TRBV14; j_call: TRBJ2-6; cdr3_length: 15; d_call: TRBD2
cdr3_nt: TGTGCCAGCCGCTACAGGGGGCAGGGGCAAGAGACCCAGTACTTC; cdr3_aa: CASRYRGQGQETQYF; clone_size: -; v_call: TRBV27; j_call: TRBJ2-5; cdr3_length: 15; d_call: TRBD1
cdr3_nt: TGTGCCAGCTCCCTCGGGACCTATTCCTACGAGCAGTACTTC; cdr3_aa: CASSLGTYSYEQYF; clone_size: -; v_call: TRBV18; j_call: TRBJ2-7; cdr3_length: 14; d_call: -
cdr3_nt: TGTGCCAGCAGTTTTGCCGGGAGGGTGGGCAATCAGCCCCAGCATTTT; cdr3_aa: CASSFAGRVGNQPQHF; clone_size: few; v_call: TRBV27; j_call: TRBJ1-5; cdr3_length: 16; d_call: -
cdr3_nt: TGTGCCAGTAGTGCCCCTGCGCGGGGTAACACTGAAGCTTTCTTT; cdr3_aa: CASSAPARGNTEAFF; clone_size: -; v_call: TRBV19; j_call: TRBJ1-1; cdr3_length: 15; d_call: -
cdr3_nt: TGTGCCAGTAATGGTGACGATGAGCAGTTCTTC; cdr3_aa: CASNGDDEQFF; clone_size: -; v_call: TRBV19; j_call: TRBJ2-1; cdr3_length: 11; d_call: -
cdr3_nt: TGTGCCAGCAGTGACTCGCCCGGGACAGGGGCAGATACGCAGTATTTT; cdr3_aa: CASSDSPGTGADTQYF; clone_size: few; v_call: TRBV6-4; j_call: TRBJ2-3; cdr3_length: 16; d_call: TRBD1
cdr3_nt: TGTGCCAGCAGTTCCTGGGACCCCGCCGGGGAGCTGTTTTTT; cdr3_aa: CASSSWDPAGELFF; clone_size: -; v_call: TRBV6-2/TRBV6-3; j_call: TRBJ2-2; cdr3_length: 14; d_call: -
cdr3_nt: TGCGCCAGCAGTCCTAGTCCACCTCCTTACGAGCAGTACTTC; cdr3_aa: CASSPSPPPYEQYF; clone_size: once; v_call: TRBV23-1; j_call: TRBJ2-7; cdr3_length: 14; d_call: -
cdr3_nt: TGTGCCAGCAGCTTAACCGGGGGGCTGTTTTTT; cdr3_aa: CASSLTGGLFF; clone_size: -; v_call: TRBV7-9; j_call: TRBJ2-2; cdr3_length: 11; d_call: -
cdr3_nt: TGTGCCAGCAGTGAGTATTCCCAGGGTAGGAGTGAAGCTTTCTTT; cdr3_aa: CASSEYSQGRSEAFF; clone_size: -; v_call: TRBV6-1; j_call: TRBJ1-1; cdr3_length: 15; d_call: -
cdr3_nt: TGCGCCAGCAGCATAACAGGGGCAGATACGCAGTATTTT; cdr3_aa: CASSITGADTQYF; clone_size: -; v_call: TRBV5-1; j_call: TRBJ2-3; cdr3_length: 13; d_call: TRBD1
cdr3_nt: TGTGCCAGCAGCGAACAGGGGGCGTACTACGAGCAGTACTTC; cdr3_aa: CASSEQGAYYEQYF; clone_size: -; v_call: TRBV11-1; j_call: TRBJ2-7; cdr3_length: 14; d_call: TRBD1
cdr3_nt: TGTGCCTGGACCAGGGCGTTCGGGCTAGCCGAGACCCAGTACTTC; cdr3_aa: CAWTRAFGLAETQYF; clone_size: once; v_call: TRBV30; j_call: TRBJ2-5; cdr3_length: 15; d_call: -
cdr3_nt: TGTGCCAGCAGCCCACGCCGGGACTATTACAATGAGCAGTTCTTC; cdr3_aa: CASSPRRDYYNEQFF; clone_size: -; v_call: TRBV9; j_call: TRBJ2-1; cdr3_length: 15; d_call: TRBD2
cdr3_nt: TGTGCCAGCAGTGCAGCGGGGGGTGTAACCTACAATGAGCAGTTCTTC; cdr3_aa: CASSAAGGVTYNEQFF; clone_size: -; v_call: TRBV6-1; j_call: TRBJ2-1; cdr3_length: 16; d_call: TRBD2
cdr3_nt: TGTGCCAGCAGCCGAGGGGGGCGGGACAGGGATCATGAGCAGTACTTC; cdr3_aa: CASSRGGRDRDHEQYF; clone_size: few; v_call: TRBV3-1/TRBV3-2; j_call: TRBJ2-7; cdr3_length: 16; d_call: TRBD1
cdr3_nt: TGTGCCAGCAGTGAGTTCACAGGGGGCACCTACGAGCAGTACTTC; cdr3_aa: CASSEFTGGTYEQYF; clone_size: -; v_call: TRBV2; j_call: TRBJ2-7; cdr3_length: 15; d_call: TRBD1
cdr3_nt: TGTGCCACCAGCAGAAAGGCGGTAGACGAGCAGTACTTC; cdr3_aa: CATSRKAVDEQYF; clone_size: -; v_call: TRBV15; j_call: TRBJ2-7; cdr3_length: 13; d_call: -
cdr3_nt: TGTGCCAGTAGGCTCGGGGGGGTCAGCAATCAGCCCCAGCATTTT; cdr3_aa: CASRLGGVSNQPQHF; clone_size: -; v_call: TRBV19; j_call: TRBJ1-5; cdr3_length: 15; d_call: -
cdr3_nt: TGCGCCAGCAGTCAATGGAGTCAGGGGGCTGCTATGCCCCAGCATTTT; cdr3_aa: CASSQWSQGAAMPQHF; clone_size: -; v_call: TRBV23-1; j_call: TRBJ1-5; cdr3_length: 16; d_call: TRBD1
cdr3_nt: TGTGCCAGCAGTCAAGGACTGAATACGCAGTATTTT; cdr3_aa: CASSQGLNTQYF; clone_size: -; v_call: TRBV28; j_call: TRBJ2-3; cdr3_length: 12; d_call: -
cdr3_nt: TGTGCCAGCACCGGTCTCGCCCCGGGACAACGGGGTACTAACTATGGCTACACCTTC; cdr3_aa: CASTGLAPGQRGTNYGYTF; clone_size: -; v_call: TRBV28; j_call: TRBJ1-2; cdr3_length: 19; d_call: -
cdr3_nt: TGTGCCAGCAGCGAGAACAGGGGGCAGGGTGGCTACACCTTC; cdr3_aa: CASSENRGQGGYTF; clone_size: -; v_call: TRBV7-3; j_call: TRBJ1-2; cdr3_length: 14; d_call: TRBD1
cdr3_nt: TGTGCCAGCAGTTTCTATGGGGCAGGCGAGGATGGCTACACCTTC; cdr3_aa: CASSFYGAGEDGYTF; clone_size: once; v_call: TRBV27; j_call: TRBJ1-2; cdr3_length: 15; d_call: -
cdr3_nt: TGTGCCAGTACCCTAGGGGTTGCAGCGCCGAACACTGAAGCTTTCTTT; cdr3_aa: CASTLGVAAPNTEAFF; clone_size: -; v_call: TRBV19; j_call: TRBJ1-1; cdr3_length: 16; d_call: -
cdr3_nt: TGCGCCAGCAGCTTGGGAGCCAGCGGGAGGGCGGGAGAGCAGTTCTTC; cdr3_aa: CASSLGASGRAGEQFF; clone_size: -; v_call: TRBV5-1; j_call: TRBJ2-1; cdr3_length: 16; d_call: TRBD2
cdr3_nt: TGTGCCACCAGCAGCGGGACAGCAGGTGAGCAGTTCTTC; cdr3_aa: CATSSGTAGEQFF; clone_size: -; v_call: TRBV15; j_call: TRBJ2-1; cdr3_length: 13; d_call: TRBD1
cdr3_nt: TGTGCCAGCAGCCCGCGACTAGCGGGAGTGGGCGGGGAGCTGTTTTTT; cdr3_aa: CASSPRLAGVGGELFF; clone_size: -; v_call: TRBV14; j_call: TRBJ2-2; cdr3_length: 16; d_call: TRBD2
cdr3_nt: TGTGCCAGCAGCTTAAGTGCGGGACGGCTCAATCAGCCCCAGCATTTT; cdr3_aa: CASSLSAGRLNQPQHF; clone_size: -; v_call: TRBV7-8; j_call: TRBJ1-5; cdr3_length: 16; d_call: -
cdr3_nt: TGTGCCAGCTCACCGACACCGGGGCATGACACTGAAGCTTTCTTT; cdr3_aa: CASSPTPGHDTEAFF; clone_size: once; v_call: TRBV18; j_call: TRBJ1-1; cdr3_length: 15; d_call: -
cdr3_nt: TGTGCCAGCAGCTTCCAGGGGGCGGGCGGGGAGCTGTTTTTT; cdr3_aa: CASSFQGAGGELFF; clone_size: -; v_call: TRBV11-2; j_call: TRBJ2-2; cdr3_length: 14; d_call: TRBD1
cdr3_nt: TGTGCCAGCAGGGCCTCCGGGACTAGCGGTTACGGCGATACGCAGTATTTT; cdr3_aa: CASRASGTSGYGDTQYF; clone_size: -; v_call: TRBV2; j_call: TRBJ2-3; cdr3_length: 17; d_call: TRBD2
cdr3_nt: TGTGCCAGCAGTTTTCGGGGGTCCTACGAGCAGTACTTC; cdr3_aa: CASSFRGSYEQYF; clone_size: -; v_call: TRBV12-3/TRBV12-4; j_call: TRBJ2-7; cdr3_length: 13; d_call: -
cdr3_nt: TGTGCCAGCGACCGGGACGGAGCGATCTACACCTTC; cdr3_aa: CASDRDGAIYTF; clone_size: -; v_call: TRBV9; j_call: TRBJ1-2; cdr3_length: 12; d_call: -
cdr3_nt: TGTGCCAGCAGTCGCACCCCGGGACTCATCCTGGGCGAGCAGTACTTC; cdr3_aa: CASSRTPGLILGEQYF; clone_size: -; v_call: TRBV6-2/TRBV6-3; j_call: TRBJ2-7; cdr3_length: 16; d_call: -
cdr3_nt: TGTGCCAGTAGGATCCCTAGCACAGATACGCAGTATTTT; cdr3_aa: CASRIPSTDTQYF; clone_size: -; v_call: TRBV19; j_call: TRBJ2-3; cdr3_length: 13; d_call: -
cdr3_nt: TGCGCCAGCAGCTTAACAGGGGATAATTCACCCCTCCACTTT; cdr3_aa: CASSLTGDNSPLHF; clone_size: -; v_call: TRBV5-1; j_call: TRBJ1-6; cdr3_length: 14; d_call: TRBD1
cdr3_nt: TGTGCCAGCAGTTTGGGGGAGAGGGGAAACATTCAGTACTTC; cdr3_aa: CASSLGERGNIQYF; clone_size: -; v_call: TRBV6-6; j_call: TRBJ2-4; cdr3_length: 14; d_call: -
cdr3_nt: TGCGCCAGCAGCCAGCTAGCGGGATGGACCGGGGAGCTGTTTTTT; cdr3_aa: CASSQLAGWTGELFF; clone_size: -; v_call: TRBV4-1; j_call: TRBJ2-2; cdr3_length: 15; d_call: TRBD2
cdr3_nt: TGTGCCAGCAGCCTGCAACAGGGCATTGAGCAGTTCTTC; cdr3_aa: CASSLQQGIEQFF; clone_size: -; v_call: TRBV5-4; j_call: TRBJ2-1; cdr3_length: 13; d_call: -
cdr3_nt: TGTGCCAGCAGTTTTGCCCTAGCGGGAGGCTCCGGGGAGCTGTTTTTT; cdr3_aa: CASSFALAGGSGELFF; clone_size: -; v_call: TRBV28; j_call: TRBJ2-2; cdr3_length: 16; d_call: TRBD2
cdr3_nt: TGTGCCAGCACTCAGGGGGGGACAGGGGCCTACGAGCAGTACTTC; cdr3_aa: CASTQGGTGAYEQYF; clone_size: -; v_call: TRBV28; j_call: TRBJ2-7; cdr3_length: 15; d_call: TRBD1
cdr3_nt: TGTGCCAGCAGTTACTCCGGGGTAGCGGGTGACTACACCGGGGAGCTGTTTTTT; cdr3_aa: CASSYSGVAGDYTGELFF; clone_size: once; v_call: TRBV6-2/TRBV6-3; j_call: TRBJ2-2; cdr3_length: 18; d_call: TRBD2